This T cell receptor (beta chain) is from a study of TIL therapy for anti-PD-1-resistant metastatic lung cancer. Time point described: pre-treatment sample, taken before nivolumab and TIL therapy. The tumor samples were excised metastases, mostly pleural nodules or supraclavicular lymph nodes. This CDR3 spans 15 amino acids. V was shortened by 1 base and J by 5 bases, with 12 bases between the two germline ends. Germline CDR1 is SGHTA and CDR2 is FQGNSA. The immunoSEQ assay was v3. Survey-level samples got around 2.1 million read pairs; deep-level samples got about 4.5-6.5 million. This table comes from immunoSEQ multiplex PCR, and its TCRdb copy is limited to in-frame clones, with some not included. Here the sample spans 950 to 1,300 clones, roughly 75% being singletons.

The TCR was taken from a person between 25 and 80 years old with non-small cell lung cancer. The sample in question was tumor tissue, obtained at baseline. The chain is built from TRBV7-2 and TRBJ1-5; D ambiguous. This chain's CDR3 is CASSLVKGGDQPQHF. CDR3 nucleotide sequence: TGTGCCAGCAGCTTAGTTAAAGGTGGCGATCAGCCCCAGCATTTT.